This T cell receptor beta chain was documented in a study of blood T cell repertoires in COVID-19. Study details: Donors in the United States, Italy and Spain gave samples during acute or convalescent COVID-19.

In the source study's methods: Amplified reference gene primers provided the basis for estimating nucleated cell counts. Assay used: immunoSEQ multiplex PCR; TCRdb lists only in-frame clones, some missing. V, J and clone size are taken as reported in that table, and D and trimming were inferred from the DNA itself. Among 360,000 or so clones listed, approximately 89% were seen once. This TCR was sampled from a woman in her fifties or sixties with COVID-19, enrolled during active disease. The sequencing sample was made of peripheral blood.

CDR3: CASTSGQVRNTEAFF. DNA of the CDR3: TGTGCCAGCACCTCGGGACAGGTGAGGAACACTGAAGCTTTCTTT. V is TRBV28 and J is TRBJ1-1; TRBD1 matches at 8 bases. After removal of 7 bases from V and 1 base from J, the junction contained 8 bases not matched to a gene. Germline V gives CDR1 MDHEN, CDR2 SYDVKM. The CDR3 covers 15 residues.